The rows below give T cell receptor beta chains drawn from one sample of a study of cytomegalovirus exposure and HLA in healthy donors. Data came from immunoSEQ multiplex PCR; TCRdb stores just in-frame clones and leaves some out. The sample lists roughly 130,000 clones, around 67% occurring once. Sequenced material: PBMCs. The receptors were sampled from a woman aged 40 to 49 in good health and CMV-seropositive. The CDR3 runs from the conserved cysteine through the conserved F or W. The D gene is left open where the match is weak. Some rows mark clone size as missing; the rest say once, few, many or name a class of expanded clone.

few TRBJ2-7 TRBV7-3 NA TGTGCCAGCAGCTTAACAGGGGTTGACTACGAGCAGTACTTC CASSLTGVDYEQYF
NA TRBJ2-1 TRBV9 TRBD2 TGTGCCAGCAGCGTAGGGTGGGGGACTAGCGAAAGGTCCTACAATGAGCAGTTCTTC CASSVGWGTSERSYNEQFF
once TRBJ2-7 TRBV11-2 NA TGTGCCAGCAGCTTTGACACCTCCTACGAGCAGTACTTC CASSFDTSYEQYF
few TRBJ2-5 TRBV6-1 NA TGTGCCAGCAGTAGGAGGGGTGCCCCTAAAGAGACCCAGTACTTC CASSRRGAPKETQYF
NA TRBJ2-1 TRBV11-2 NA TGTGCCAGCAGCTTAGGTGGGGGCAGCTACAATGAGCAGTTCTTC CASSLGGGSYNEQFF
NA TRBJ2-4 TRBV7-9 TRBD1 TGTGCCAGCAGCTTAGCCCGACAGGGTAAAAACATTCAGTACTTC CASSLARQGKNIQYF
NA TRBJ2-3 TRBV2 NA TGTGCCAGCAGCCCCGGACAGGATACGCAGTATTTT CASSPGQDTQYF
NA TRBJ2-3 TRBV7-9 NA TGTGCCAGCAGCTTAACCCTTGGCCCCACAGATACGCAGTATTTT CASSLTLGPTDTQYF
NA TRBJ1-4 TRBV28 TRBD1 TGTGCCAGCAGTTTAGGGGACAGGGGATCCCGGGGGGGTGAAAAACTGTTTTTT CASSLGDRGSRGGEKLFF
NA TRBJ2-5 TRBV7-2 TRBD2 TGTGCCAGCAGCTTAGAAGCTAGCGGGAGGGCCCGGGAGACCCAGTACTTC CASSLEASGRARETQYF
few TRBJ2-3 TRBV6-5 TRBD2 TGTGCCAGCAGTCGCCTAGCGGGGTGGCATACGCAGTATTTT CASSRLAGWHTQYF
NA TRBJ2-3 TRBV28 NA TGTGCCAGCAGTTTTGGAGGCAATGGAGATACGCAGTATTTT CASSFGGNGDTQYF
NA TRBJ2-7 TRBV7-6 TRBD2 TGTGCCAGCAGCCCGAGCGGGAACTACGAGCAGTACTTC CASSPSGNYEQYF
NA TRBJ1-1 TRBV7-9 NA TGTGCCAGCAGCTTAAGGTACAGGTCGAACACTGAAGCTTTCTTT CASSLRYRSNTEAFF
NA TRBJ2-1 TRBV5-1 TRBD1 TGCGCCAGCAGCTTTCCCGGACAGGGGAGGAATGAGCAGTTCTTC CASSFPGQGRNEQFF
once TRBJ2-3 TRBV9 TRBD2 TGTGCCAGCAGCGTAGCTAGCGGGAGCACAGATACGCAGTATTTT CASSVASGSTDTQYF
NA TRBJ1-4 TRBV11-2 NA TGTGCCAGCAGCTTTCAGGGTGCAACTAATGAAAAACTGTTTTTT CASSFQGATNEKLFF
NA TRBJ2-1 TRBV6-5 NA TGTGCCAGCAGTTACTTGGGGGGCTACAATGAGCAGTTCTTC CASSYLGGYNEQFF
many TRBJ2-3 TRBV6-1 NA TGTGCCAGCAGCCAGGTTCCCGAAGATACGCAGTATTTT CASSQVPEDTQYF
few TRBJ2-5 TRBV5-1 TRBD2 TGCGCCAGCAGCTCGGACCCGGGACTAGCAAGGGAGACCCAGTACTTC CASSSDPGLARETQYF
NA TRBJ1-1 TRBV28 NA TGTGCCAGCAGTCTTAGTGGGGCCGCTGGTACTGAAGCTTTCTTT CASSLSGAAGTEAFF
NA TRBJ2-2 TRBV9 TRBD2 TGTGCCAGCGGGACTAGCGAGAACACCGGGGAGCTGTTTTTT CASGTSENTGELFF
NA TRBJ2-1 TRBV15 NA TGTGCCACCAGCAGAGACCGGGTTGGTGAGCAGTTCTTC CATSRDRVGEQFF
NA TRBJ2-4 TRBV4-3 TRBD2 TGCGCCAGCAGCCGAAATGCTTTGCGGGAGGACATTCAGTACTTC CASSRNALREDIQYF
NA TRBJ2-1 TRBV7-9 NA TGTGCCAGCAGGGGACTTGTAGTAAGTGAGCAGTTCTTC CASRGLVVSEQFF
NA TRBJ2-3 TRBV6-1 TRBD2 TGTGCCAGCAGTGAGGGACTAGCGGGAGTCAGAGATACGCAGTATTTT CASSEGLAGVRDTQYF
once TRBJ2-2 TRBV27 TRBD2 TGTGCCAGCAGTATACTAGCGGGATCCACCGGGGAGCTGTTTTTT CASSILAGSTGELFF
NA TRBJ2-7 TRBV2 TRBD2 TGTGCCAGCAGTGAACAACTAGCGGGAGATTACGAGCAGTACTTC CASSEQLAGDYEQYF
NA TRBJ1-2 TRBV6-5 NA TGTGCCAGCAGTTCTCAGGGGTGGGGCTACACCTTC CASSSQGWGYTF
NA TRBJ2-7 TRBV5-1 TRBD1 TGCGCCAGCAGCTCCCGGGACAGGGGTCTCGAGCAGTACTTC CASSSRDRGLEQYF
NA TRBJ2-2 TRBV7-2 NA TGTGCCAGCAGCTCGAACTTGAACACCGGGGAGCTGTTTTTT CASSSNLNTGELFF
few TRBJ2-1 TRBV11-3 NA TGTGCCAGCAGCTTGGGACTTCCCAATGAGCAGTTCTTC CASSLGLPNEQFF
NA TRBJ1-3 TRBV4-2 NA TGTGCCAGCAGCCAAGGCCGGGGATGGGAAGGAAACACCATATATTTT CASSQGRGWEGNTIYF
NA TRBJ1-5 TRBV28 TRBD1 TGTGCCAGCAGTCCGGGACAGGTGAGGGGGAATCAGCCCCAGCATTTT CASSPGQVRGNQPQHF
NA TRBJ2-7 TRBV30 NA TGTGCCTGGAGTGTACACGGACAAAACTACGAGCAGTACTTC CAWSVHGQNYEQYF
NA TRBJ1-6 TRBV9 NA TGTGCCAGCAGCGTAGTGGCAGGGGCTTCACCCCTCCACTTT CASSVVAGASPLHF
few TRBJ1-1 TRBV6-4 TRBD1 TGTGCCAGCAGGAGGGACAGGGGGAACACTGAAGCTTTCTTT CASRRDRGNTEAFF
NA TRBJ1-2 TRBV13 TRBD1 TGTGCCAGCAGCCTCGGGACAGGGAGGTATGGCTACACCTTC CASSLGTGRYGYTF
NA TRBJ2-3 TRBV27 TRBD2 TGTGCCAGCAGGTCACTAGCGGGGTTGAGGAATACGCAGTATTTT CASRSLAGLRNTQYF
NA TRBJ2-5 TRBV5-4 NA TGTGCCAGCAGCTTGGTGGGGCAGGGCCAAGAGACCCAGTACTTC CASSLVGQGQETQYF
NA TRBJ1-1 TRBV28 TRBD1 TGTGCCAGCGGACTCCCAAGAGGACAGGGGGCAACTGAAGCTTTCTTT CASGLPRGQGATEAFF
NA TRBJ1-2 TRBV19 NA TGTGCCAGTAGTGGACAGCTAGGGTGGGGCTACACCTTC CASSGQLGWGYTF
NA TRBJ2-7 TRBV7-2 TRBD2 TGTGCCAGCAGCTTGACAGCGGGGTCAACCTACGAGCAGTACTTC CASSLTAGSTYEQYF
NA TRBJ1-1 TRBV5-1 TRBD1 TGCGCCAGCAGCTTGGACAGGGGTGGCACTGAAGCTTTCTTT CASSLDRGGTEAFF
NA TRBJ1-4 TRBV25-1 TRBD1 TGTGCCAGCAGTGAATATAGATACAGGGGGAGTGAAAAACTGTTTTTT CASSEYRYRGSEKLFF
few TRBJ2-7 TRBV28 TRBD1 TGTGCCAGCAGTTCCTCCGGGACAGGGCACTCCTACGAGCAGTACTTC CASSSSGTGHSYEQYF
few TRBJ2-4 TRBV7-2 TRBD2 TGTGCCAGCAGCTCTAGCGGGGTCTTAGCCAAAAACATTCAGTACTTC CASSSSGVLAKNIQYF
NA TRBJ1-2 TRBV4-1 TRBD1 TGCGCCAGCAGCCAAGCGGACAGGGGTGGCTACACCTTC CASSQADRGGYTF
NA TRBJ1-2 TRBV6-6 TRBD1 TGTGCCAGCAGCTCGAGGGGGACAGATTCGCCCTATGGCTACACCTTC CASSSRGTDSPYGYTF
NA TRBJ2-5 TRBV12-5 TRBD1 TGTGCTAGTGGTTTGGGTGGGACAGGAACGCAAGAGACCCAGTACTTC CASGLGGTGTQETQYF
NA TRBJ2-7 TRBV4-1 TRBD2 TGCGCCAGCAGCCAAGGTCCCTCTAGCGGGGGCCCCTCCTACGAGCAGTACTTC CASSQGPSSGGPSYEQYF
NA TRBJ2-5 TRBV10-3 NA TGTGCCATCAGTGAGTCGGGTCAGGGAGAGACCCAGTACTTC CAISESGQGETQYF
few TRBJ2-2 TRBV7-3 NA TGTGCCAGCAGCCGAAGCGGGCACACCGGGGAGCTGTTTTTT CASSRSGHTGELFF
NA TRBJ1-2 TRBV7-9 NA TGTGCCAGCAGCTTGAGTCCGGGCAGGGTGGCCTATGGCTACACCTTC CASSLSPGRVAYGYTF
NA TRBJ2-3 TRBV6-1 TRBD2 TGTGCCAGCAGTGAACGGGAGGGGATAGATACGCAGTATTTT CASSEREGIDTQYF
NA TRBJ1-1 TRBV11-3 NA TGTGCCAGCAGCTTAGATTTGGCCAGGGTGAACACTGAAGCTTTCTTT CASSLDLARVNTEAFF
NA TRBJ1-4 TRBV6-6 NA TGTGCCAGCAGTTACCCGGGACAAGAAAAACTGTTTTTT CASSYPGQEKLFF
many TRBJ2-2 TRBV9 TRBD1 TGTGCCAGCAGCCCTTCAGGGACAGTTCTTACCGGGGAGCTGTTTTTT CASSPSGTVLTGELFF
NA TRBJ2-5 TRBV15 TRBD1 TGTGCCACCAGCGCGGGACAGGGCGAAGAGACCCAGTACTTC CATSAGQGEETQYF